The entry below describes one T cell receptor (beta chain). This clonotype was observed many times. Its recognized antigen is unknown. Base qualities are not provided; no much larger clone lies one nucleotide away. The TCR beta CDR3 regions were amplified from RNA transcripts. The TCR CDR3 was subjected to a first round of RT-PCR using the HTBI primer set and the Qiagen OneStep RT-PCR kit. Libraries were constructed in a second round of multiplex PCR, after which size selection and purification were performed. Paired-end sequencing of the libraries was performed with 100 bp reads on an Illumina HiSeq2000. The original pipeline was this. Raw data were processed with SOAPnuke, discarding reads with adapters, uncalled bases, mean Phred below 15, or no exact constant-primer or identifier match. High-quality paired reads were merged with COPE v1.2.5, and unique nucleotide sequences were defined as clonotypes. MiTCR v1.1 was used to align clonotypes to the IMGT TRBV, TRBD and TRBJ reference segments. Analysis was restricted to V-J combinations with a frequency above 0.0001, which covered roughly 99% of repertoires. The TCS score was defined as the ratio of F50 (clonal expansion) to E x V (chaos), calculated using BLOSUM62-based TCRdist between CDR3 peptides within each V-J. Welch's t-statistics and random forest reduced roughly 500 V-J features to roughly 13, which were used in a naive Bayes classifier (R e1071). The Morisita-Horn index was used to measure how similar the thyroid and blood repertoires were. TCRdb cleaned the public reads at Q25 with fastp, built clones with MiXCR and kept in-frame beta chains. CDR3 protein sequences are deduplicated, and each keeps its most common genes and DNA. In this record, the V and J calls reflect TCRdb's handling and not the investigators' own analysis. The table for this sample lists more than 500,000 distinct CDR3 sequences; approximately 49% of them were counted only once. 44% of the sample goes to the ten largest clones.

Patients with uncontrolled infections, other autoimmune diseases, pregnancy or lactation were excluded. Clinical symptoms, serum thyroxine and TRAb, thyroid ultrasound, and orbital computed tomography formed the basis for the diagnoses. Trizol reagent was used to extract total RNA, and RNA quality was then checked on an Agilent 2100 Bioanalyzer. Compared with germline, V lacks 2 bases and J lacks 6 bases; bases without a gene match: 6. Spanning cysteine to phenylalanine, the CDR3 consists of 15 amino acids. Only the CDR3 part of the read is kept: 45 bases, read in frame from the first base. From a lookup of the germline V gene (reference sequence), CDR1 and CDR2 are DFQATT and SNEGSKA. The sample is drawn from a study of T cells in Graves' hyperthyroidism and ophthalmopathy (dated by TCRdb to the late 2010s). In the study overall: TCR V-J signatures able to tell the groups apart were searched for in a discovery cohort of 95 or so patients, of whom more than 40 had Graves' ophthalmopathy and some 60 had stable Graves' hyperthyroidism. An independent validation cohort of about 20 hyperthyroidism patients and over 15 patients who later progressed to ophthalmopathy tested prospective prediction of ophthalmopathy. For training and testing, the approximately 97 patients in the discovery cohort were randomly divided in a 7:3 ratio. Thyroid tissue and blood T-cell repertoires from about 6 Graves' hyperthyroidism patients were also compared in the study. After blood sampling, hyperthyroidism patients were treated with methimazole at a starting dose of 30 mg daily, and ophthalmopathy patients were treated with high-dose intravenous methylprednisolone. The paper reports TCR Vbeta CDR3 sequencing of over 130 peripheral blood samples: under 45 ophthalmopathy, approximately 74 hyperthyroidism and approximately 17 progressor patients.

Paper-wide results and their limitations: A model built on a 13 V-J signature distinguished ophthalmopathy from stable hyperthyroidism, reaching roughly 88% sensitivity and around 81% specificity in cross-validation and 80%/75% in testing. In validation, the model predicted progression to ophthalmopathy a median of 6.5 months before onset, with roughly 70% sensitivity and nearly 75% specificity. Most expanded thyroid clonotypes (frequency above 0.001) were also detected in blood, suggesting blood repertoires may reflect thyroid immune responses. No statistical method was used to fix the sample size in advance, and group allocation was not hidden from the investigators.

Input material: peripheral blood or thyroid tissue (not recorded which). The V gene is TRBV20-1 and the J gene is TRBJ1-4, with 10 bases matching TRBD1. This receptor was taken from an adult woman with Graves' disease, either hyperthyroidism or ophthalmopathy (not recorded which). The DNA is TGCAGTGCTAGATCGACAGGGGGCATGGATGAAAAACTGTTTTTT. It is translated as CSARSTGGMDEKLFF.